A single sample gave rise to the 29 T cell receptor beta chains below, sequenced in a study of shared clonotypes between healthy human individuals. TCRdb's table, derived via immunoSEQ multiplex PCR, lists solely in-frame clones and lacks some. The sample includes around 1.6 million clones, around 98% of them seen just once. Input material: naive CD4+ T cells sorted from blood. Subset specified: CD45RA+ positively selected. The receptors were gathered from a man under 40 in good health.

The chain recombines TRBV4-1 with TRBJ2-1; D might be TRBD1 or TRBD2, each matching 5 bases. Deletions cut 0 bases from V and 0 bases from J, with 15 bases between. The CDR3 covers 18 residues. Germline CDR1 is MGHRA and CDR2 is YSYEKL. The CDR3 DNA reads TGCGCCAGCAGCCAAGACGCACCTCCAGGGAGCTCCTACAATGAGCAGTTCTTC. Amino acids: CASSQDAPPGSSYNEQFF.

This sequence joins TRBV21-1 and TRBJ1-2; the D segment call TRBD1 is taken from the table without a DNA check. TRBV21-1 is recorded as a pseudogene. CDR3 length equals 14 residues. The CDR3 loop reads CASSTSTGAYGYTF. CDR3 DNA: TGTGCCAGCAGCACCTCGACAGGGGCCTACGGCTACACCTTC.

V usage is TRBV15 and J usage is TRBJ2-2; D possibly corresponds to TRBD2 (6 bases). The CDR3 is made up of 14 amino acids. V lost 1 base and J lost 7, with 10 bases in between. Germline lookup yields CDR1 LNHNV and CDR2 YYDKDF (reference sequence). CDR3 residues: CATSRGGGVGELFF. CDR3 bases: TGTGCCACCAGCAGAGGAGGAGGGGTCGGGGAGCTGTTTTTT.

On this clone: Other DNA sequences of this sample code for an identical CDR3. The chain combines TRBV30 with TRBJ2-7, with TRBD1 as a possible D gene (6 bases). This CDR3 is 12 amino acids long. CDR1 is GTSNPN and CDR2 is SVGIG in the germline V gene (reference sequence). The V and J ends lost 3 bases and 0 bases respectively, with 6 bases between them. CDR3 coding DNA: TGTGCCTGGAGACAGGGCTCCTACGAGCAGTACTTC. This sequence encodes CAWRQGSYEQYF.

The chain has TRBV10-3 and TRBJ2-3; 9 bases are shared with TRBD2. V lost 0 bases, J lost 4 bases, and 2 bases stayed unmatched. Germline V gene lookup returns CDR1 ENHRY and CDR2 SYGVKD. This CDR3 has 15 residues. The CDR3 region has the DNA TGTGCCATCAGTGAGTCGGCGGGAGGGTCAGATACGCAGTATTTT. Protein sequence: CAISESAGGSDTQYF.

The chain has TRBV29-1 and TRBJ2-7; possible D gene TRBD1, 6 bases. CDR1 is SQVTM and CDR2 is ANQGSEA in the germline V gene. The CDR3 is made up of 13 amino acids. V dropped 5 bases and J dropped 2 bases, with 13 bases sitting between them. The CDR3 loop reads CSVSHRATYEQYF. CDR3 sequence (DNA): TGCAGCGTTTCCCACAGGGCCACCTACGAGCAGTACTTC.

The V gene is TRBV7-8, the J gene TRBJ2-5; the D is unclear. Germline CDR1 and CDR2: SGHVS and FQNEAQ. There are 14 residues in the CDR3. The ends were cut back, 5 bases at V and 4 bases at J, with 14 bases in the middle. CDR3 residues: CASSRRTVGETQYF. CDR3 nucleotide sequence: TGTGCCAGCAGCCGCAGGACCGTAGGAGAGACCCAGTACTTC.

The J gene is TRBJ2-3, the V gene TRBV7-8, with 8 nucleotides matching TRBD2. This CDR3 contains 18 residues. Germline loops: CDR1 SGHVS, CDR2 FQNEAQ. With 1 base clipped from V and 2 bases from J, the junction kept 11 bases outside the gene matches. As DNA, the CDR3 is TGTGCCAGCAGCTTAGGACATCTCTGGCGGGAGGACACAGATACGCAGTATTTT. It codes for CASSLGHLWREDTDTQYF. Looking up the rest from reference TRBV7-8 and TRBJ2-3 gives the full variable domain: GAGVSQSPRYKVAKRGQDVALRCDPISGHVSLFWYQQALGQGPEFLTYFQNEAQLDKSGLPSDRFFAERPEGSVSTLKIQRTQQEDSAVYLCASSLGHLWREDTDTQYFGPGTRLTVL.

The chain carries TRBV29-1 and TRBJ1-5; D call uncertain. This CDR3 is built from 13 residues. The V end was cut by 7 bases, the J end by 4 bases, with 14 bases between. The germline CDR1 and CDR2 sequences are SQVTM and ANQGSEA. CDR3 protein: CSASTDLNQPQHF. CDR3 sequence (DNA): TGCAGCGCCTCAACAGACCTTAATCAGCCCCAGCATTTT.

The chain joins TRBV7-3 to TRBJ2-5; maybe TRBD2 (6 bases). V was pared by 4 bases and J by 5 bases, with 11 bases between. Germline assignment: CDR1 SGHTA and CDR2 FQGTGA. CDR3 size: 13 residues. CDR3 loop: CASSYGTFETQYF. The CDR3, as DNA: TGTGCCAGCAGCTACGGGACTTTTGAGACCCAGTACTTC.

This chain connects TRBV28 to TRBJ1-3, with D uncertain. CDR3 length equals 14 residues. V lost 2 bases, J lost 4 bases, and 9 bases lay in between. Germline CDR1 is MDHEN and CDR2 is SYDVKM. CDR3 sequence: CASSLRGLGNTIYF. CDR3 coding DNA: TGTGCCAGCAGTTTAAGAGGGTTGGGAAACACCATATATTTT.

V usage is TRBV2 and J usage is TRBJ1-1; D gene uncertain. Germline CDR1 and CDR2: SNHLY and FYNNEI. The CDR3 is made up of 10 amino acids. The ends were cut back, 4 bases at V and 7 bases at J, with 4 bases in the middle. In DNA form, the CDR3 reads TGTGCCAGCAGTGTTGGTGAAGCTTTCTTT. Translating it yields CASSVGEAFF.

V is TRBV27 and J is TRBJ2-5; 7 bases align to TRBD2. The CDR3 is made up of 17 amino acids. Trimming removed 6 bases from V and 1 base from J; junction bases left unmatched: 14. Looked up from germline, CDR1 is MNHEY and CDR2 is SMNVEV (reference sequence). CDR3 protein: CASSPVTLAARQETQYF. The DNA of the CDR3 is TGTGCCAGCAGCCCCGTTACCCTAGCGGCCCGCCAAGAGACCCAGTACTTC.

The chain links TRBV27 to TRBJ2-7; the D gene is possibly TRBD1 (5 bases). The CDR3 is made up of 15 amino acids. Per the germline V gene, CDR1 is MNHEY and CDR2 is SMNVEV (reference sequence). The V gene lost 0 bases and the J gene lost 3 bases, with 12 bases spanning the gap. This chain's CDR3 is CASSLSDGHGYEQYF. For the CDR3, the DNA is TGTGCCAGCAGTTTATCGGACGGACACGGCTACGAGCAGTACTTC.

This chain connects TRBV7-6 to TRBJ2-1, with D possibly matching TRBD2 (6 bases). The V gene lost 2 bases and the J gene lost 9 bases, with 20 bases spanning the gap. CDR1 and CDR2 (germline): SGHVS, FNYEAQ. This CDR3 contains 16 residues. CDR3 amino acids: CASSLHTRALGGEQFF. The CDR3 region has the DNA TGTGCCAGCAGCTTACACACCCGTGCTTTGGGGGGTGAGCAGTTCTTC.

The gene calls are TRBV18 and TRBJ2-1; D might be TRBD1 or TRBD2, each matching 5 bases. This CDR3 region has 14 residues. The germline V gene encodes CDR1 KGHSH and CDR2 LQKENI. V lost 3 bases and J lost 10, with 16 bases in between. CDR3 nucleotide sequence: TGTGCCAGCTCACCTAACCAGGGACGTGTGGAGCAGTTCTTC. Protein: CASSPNQGRVEQFF.

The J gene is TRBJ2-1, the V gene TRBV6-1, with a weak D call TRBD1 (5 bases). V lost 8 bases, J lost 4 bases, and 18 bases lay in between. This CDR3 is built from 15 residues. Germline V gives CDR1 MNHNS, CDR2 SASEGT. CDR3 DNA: TGTGCCAGCGGGGCAGAAGGCCCGAATTACAATGAGCAGTTCTTC. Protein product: CASGAEGPNYNEQFF.

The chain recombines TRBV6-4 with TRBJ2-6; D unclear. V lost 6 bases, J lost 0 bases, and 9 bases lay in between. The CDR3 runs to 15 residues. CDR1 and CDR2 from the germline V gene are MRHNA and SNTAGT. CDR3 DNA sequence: TGTGCCAGCAGGTGCGACTTCTCTGGGGCCAACGTCCTGACTTTC. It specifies CASRCDFSGANVLTF.

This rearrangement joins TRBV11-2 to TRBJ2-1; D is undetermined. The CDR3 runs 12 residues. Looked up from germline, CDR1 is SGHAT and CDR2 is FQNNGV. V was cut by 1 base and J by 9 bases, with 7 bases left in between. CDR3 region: CASSLGLGEQFF. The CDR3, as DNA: TGTGCCAGCAGCTTAGGGTTAGGTGAGCAGTTCTTC.

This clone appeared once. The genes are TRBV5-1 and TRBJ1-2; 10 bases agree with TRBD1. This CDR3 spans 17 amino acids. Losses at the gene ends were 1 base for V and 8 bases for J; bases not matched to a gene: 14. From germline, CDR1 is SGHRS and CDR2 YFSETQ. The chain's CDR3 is CASSLLAGTDRGLGYTF. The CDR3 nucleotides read TGCGCCAGCAGCTTGTTGGCGGGCACCGACAGGGGGCTAGGCTACACCTTC. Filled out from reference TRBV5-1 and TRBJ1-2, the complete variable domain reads KAGVTQTPRYLIKTRGQQVTLSCSPISGHRSVSWYQQTPGQGLQFLFEYFSETQRNKGNFPGRFSGRQFSNSRSEMNVSTLELGDSALYLCASSLLAGTDRGLGYTFGSGTRLTVV.

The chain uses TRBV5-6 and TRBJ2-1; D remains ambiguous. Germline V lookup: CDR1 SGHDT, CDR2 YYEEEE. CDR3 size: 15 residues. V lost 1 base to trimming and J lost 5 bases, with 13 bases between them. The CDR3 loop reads CASSLFTTFDNEQFF. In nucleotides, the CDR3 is TGTGCCAGCAGCTTGTTCACGACTTTCGACAATGAGCAGTTCTTC.

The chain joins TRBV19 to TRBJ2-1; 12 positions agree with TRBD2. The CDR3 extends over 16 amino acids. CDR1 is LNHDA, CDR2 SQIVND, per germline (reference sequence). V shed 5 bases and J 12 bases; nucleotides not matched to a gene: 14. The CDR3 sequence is CASSQRLAGDSGWQFF. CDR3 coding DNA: TGTGCCAGTAGTCAGAGACTAGCGGGAGATTCAGGGTGGCAGTTCTTC.

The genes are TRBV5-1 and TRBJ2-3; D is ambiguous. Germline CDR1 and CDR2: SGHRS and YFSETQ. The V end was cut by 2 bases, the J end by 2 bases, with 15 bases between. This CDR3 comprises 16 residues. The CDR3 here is CASSFSRVTDTDTQYF. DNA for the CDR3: TGCGCCAGCAGCTTTTCGCGAGTAACTGACACAGATACGCAGTATTTT.

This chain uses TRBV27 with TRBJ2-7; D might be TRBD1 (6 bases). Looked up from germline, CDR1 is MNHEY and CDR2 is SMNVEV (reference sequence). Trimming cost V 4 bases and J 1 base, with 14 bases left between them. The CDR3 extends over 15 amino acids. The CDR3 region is CASSSRGTGSYEQYF. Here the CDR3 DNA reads TGTGCCAGCAGTTCCAGGGGAACTGGGTCCTACGAGCAGTACTTC.

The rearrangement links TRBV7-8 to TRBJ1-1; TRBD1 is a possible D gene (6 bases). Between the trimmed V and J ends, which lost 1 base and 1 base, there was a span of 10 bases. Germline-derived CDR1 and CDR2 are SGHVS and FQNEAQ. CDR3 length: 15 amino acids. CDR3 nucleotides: TGTGCCAGCAGCTTAGGCCCGACAGGGAACACTGAAGCTTTCTTT. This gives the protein CASSLGPTGNTEAFF.

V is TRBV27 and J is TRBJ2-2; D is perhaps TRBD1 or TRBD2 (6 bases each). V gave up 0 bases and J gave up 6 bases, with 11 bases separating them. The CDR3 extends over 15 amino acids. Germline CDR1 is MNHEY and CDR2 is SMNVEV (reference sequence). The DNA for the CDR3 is TGTGCCAGCAGTTTATCCGGGGGCCGGGCCGGGGAGCTGTTTTTT. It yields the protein CASSLSGGRAGELFF.

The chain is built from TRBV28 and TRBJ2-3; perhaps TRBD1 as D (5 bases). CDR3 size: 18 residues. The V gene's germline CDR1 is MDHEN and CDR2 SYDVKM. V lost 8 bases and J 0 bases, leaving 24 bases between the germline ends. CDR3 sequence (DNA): TGTGCCAGCCACTTCGCAGGGCCGCCAAGCACTAGCACAGATACGCAGTATTTT. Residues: CASHFAGPPSTSTDTQYF. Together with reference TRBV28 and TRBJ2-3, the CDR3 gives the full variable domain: DVKVTQSSRYLVKRTGEKVFLECVQDMDHENMFWYRQDPGLGLRLIYFSYDVKMKEKGDIPEGYSVSREKKERFSLILESASTNQTSMYLCASHFAGPPSTSTDTQYFGPGTRLTVL.

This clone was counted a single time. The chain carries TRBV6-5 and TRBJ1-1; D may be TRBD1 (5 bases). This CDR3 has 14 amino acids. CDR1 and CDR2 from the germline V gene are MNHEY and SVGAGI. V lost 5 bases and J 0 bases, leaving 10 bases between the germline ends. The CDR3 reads CASSPRTLNTEAFF. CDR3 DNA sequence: TGTGCCAGCAGTCCCCGGACACTGAACACTGAAGCTTTCTTT.

This CDR3 is CASSFHRADEQFF. In DNA form, the CDR3 reads TGTGCCAGCAGCTTTCACAGGGCTGATGAGCAGTTCTTC. The chain joins TRBV5-4 to TRBJ2-1; a possible D gene is TRBD1 (6 bases). This CDR3 comprises 13 residues. Between the trimmed V and J ends, which lost 2 bases and 8 bases, there was a span of 11 bases. From germline, CDR1 is SGHNT and CDR2 YYREEE (reference sequence). Filled out from reference TRBV5-4 and TRBJ2-1, the complete variable domain reads ETGVTQSPTHLIKTRGQQVTLRCSSQSGHNTVSWYQQALGQGPQFIFQYYREEENGRGNFPPRFSGLQFPNYSSELNVNALELDDSALYLCASSFHRADEQFFGPGTRLTVL.